The rows below give T cell receptor beta chains drawn from one sample of a study of CD8+ T cells in alopecia areata. Only in-frame clones appear in the TCRdb table, and some are missing; sequencing was by immunoSEQ multiplex PCR. The data contain about 210,000 clones, roughly 66% of them singletons. The starting material was CD4+ T cells sorted from blood, obtained at approximately week 45, from a patient treated with tofacitinib. The source of these receptors is a human donor with alopecia areata. The CDR3 runs from the conserved cysteine through the conserved F or W. The order of the fields is D gene, V gene, J gene, clone size, CDR3 DNA, CDR3 protein. D genes are given only for firm matches. Size values are once, few and many counts, or a class for expanded clones, and some rows have none.

d_call: TRBD1
v_call: TRBV2
j_call: TRBJ2-7
clone_size: -
cdr3_nt: TGTGCCAGCAGTGAAGGGACAGGTTTTTCCGAGCAGTACTTC
cdr3_aa: CASSEGTGFSEQYF

d_call: TRBD1
v_call: TRBV29-1
j_call: TRBJ1-2
clone_size: -
cdr3_nt: TGCAGCGTCGAGGGACAGGTCTATGGCTACACCTTC
cdr3_aa: CSVEGQVYGYTF

d_call: -
v_call: TRBV29-1
j_call: TRBJ2-5
clone_size: -
cdr3_nt: TGCAGCGTTGATAGCCAGAACCAAGGGACCCAGTACTTC
cdr3_aa: CSVDSQNQGTQYF

d_call: -
v_call: TRBV5-1
j_call: TRBJ2-5
clone_size: -
cdr3_nt: TGCGCCAGCAGCGCCCAAGAGACCCAGTACTTC
cdr3_aa: CASSAQETQYF

d_call: -
v_call: TRBV29-1
j_call: TRBJ1-5
clone_size: -
cdr3_nt: TGCAGCGTTGGACTCAATAGCAATCAGCCCCAGCATTTT
cdr3_aa: CSVGLNSNQPQHF

d_call: -
v_call: TRBV5-6
j_call: TRBJ1-1
clone_size: once
cdr3_nt: TGTGCCAGCAGCTTGGTGCAGGGTAGCACTGAAGCTTTCTTT
cdr3_aa: CASSLVQGSTEAFF

d_call: -
v_call: TRBV19
j_call: TRBJ1-2
clone_size: few
cdr3_nt: TGTGCCAGCACCGACGGTCCGGGGTTCTATGGCTACACCTTC
cdr3_aa: CASTDGPGFYGYTF

d_call: -
v_call: TRBV29-1
j_call: TRBJ2-5
clone_size: -
cdr3_nt: TGCAGCACGGACAGTCTACAAGAGACCCAGTACTTC
cdr3_aa: CSTDSLQETQYF

d_call: -
v_call: TRBV2
j_call: TRBJ2-1
clone_size: -
cdr3_nt: TGTGCCAGCAGTGTTAGGGCGGAGTGGTTCTTC
cdr3_aa: CASSVRAEWFF

d_call: -
v_call: TRBV5-1
j_call: TRBJ1-4
clone_size: -
cdr3_nt: TGCGCCAGCAGCCCGGAACGTGGTGTGGGTGAAAAACTGTTTTTT
cdr3_aa: CASSPERGVGEKLFF

d_call: -
v_call: TRBV27
j_call: TRBJ2-3
clone_size: -
cdr3_nt: TGTGCCAGCAGTCCAGTCAGCCGCACTACGCAGTATTTT
cdr3_aa: CASSPVSRTTQYF

d_call: -
v_call: TRBV29-1
j_call: TRBJ1-2
clone_size: once
cdr3_nt: TGCAGCGTTGGGCAGGGTTCGAGGGCCAGCTACACCTTC
cdr3_aa: CSVGQGSRASYTF

d_call: -
v_call: TRBV29-1
j_call: TRBJ2-7
clone_size: -
cdr3_nt: TGCAGCGTTGAAGGGGGCAGAGAGCAGTACTTC
cdr3_aa: CSVEGGREQYF

d_call: -
v_call: TRBV15
j_call: TRBJ1-6
clone_size: -
cdr3_nt: TGTGCCACCAGCAGAGAGGGGGCTCCACCCCTCCACTTT
cdr3_aa: CATSREGAPPLHF

d_call: -
v_call: TRBV10-3
j_call: TRBJ1-1
clone_size: -
cdr3_nt: TGTGCCATCAGTGAGTATGAGAACACTGAAGCTTTCTTT
cdr3_aa: CAISEYENTEAFF

d_call: -
v_call: TRBV29-1
j_call: TRBJ1-1
clone_size: -
cdr3_nt: TGCAGCGCCTTACGGGGGGAAGTCGCTTTCTTT
cdr3_aa: CSALRGEVAFF

d_call: TRBD2
v_call: TRBV10-3
j_call: TRBJ2-5
clone_size: medium-sized
cdr3_nt: TGTGCCATCAGTGCCCTCGGGACTAGCGAAGAGACCCAGTACTTC
cdr3_aa: CAISALGTSEETQYF

d_call: -
v_call: TRBV5-1
j_call: TRBJ2-5
clone_size: -
cdr3_nt: TGCGCCAGCAGCTCCGGGACCGAAGAGACCCAGTACTTC
cdr3_aa: CASSSGTEETQYF

d_call: -
v_call: TRBV29-1
j_call: TRBJ1-2
clone_size: -
cdr3_nt: TGCAGCGTTAGGGACGGACTTGGCTACACCTTC
cdr3_aa: CSVRDGLGYTF

d_call: -
v_call: TRBV6-5
j_call: TRBJ1-5
clone_size: -
cdr3_nt: TGTGCCAGCCGCGGGGCAAATGAGGGCTCCCAGCATTTT
cdr3_aa: CASRGANEGSQHF

d_call: -
v_call: TRBV6-1
j_call: TRBJ2-7
clone_size: -
cdr3_nt: TGTGCCAGCAGGATGGGGATCGGGGCGTACTTC
cdr3_aa: CASRMGIGAYF

d_call: TRBD2
v_call: TRBV4-1
j_call: TRBJ2-3
clone_size: few
cdr3_nt: TGCGCCAGCAGCCAAGCGGGTAGCGGGGGGACCGCAGATACGCAGTATTTT
cdr3_aa: CASSQAGSGGTADTQYF

d_call: -
v_call: TRBV7-2
j_call: TRBJ2-3
clone_size: -
cdr3_nt: TGTGCCAGCAGCTTAATATCAGGGAGGTTAACAGATACGCAGTATTTT
cdr3_aa: CASSLISGRLTDTQYF

d_call: -
v_call: TRBV7-3
j_call: TRBJ2-2
clone_size: few
cdr3_nt: TGTGCCAGCAGCCAAGGAAGTGGGGTTCGGGGCGGGGAGCTGTTTTTT
cdr3_aa: CASSQGSGVRGGELFF

d_call: -
v_call: TRBV10-2
j_call: TRBJ2-7
clone_size: -
cdr3_nt: TGCGCCAGCAGCCGCACGGAAGAGCAGTACTTC
cdr3_aa: CASSRTEEQYF

d_call: TRBD1
v_call: TRBV5-6
j_call: TRBJ2-1
clone_size: -
cdr3_nt: TGTGCCAGCAGCACCCAGGGACAGGGGTCCTACAATGAGCAGTTCTTC
cdr3_aa: CASSTQGQGSYNEQFF

d_call: TRBD1
v_call: TRBV25-1
j_call: TRBJ1-4
clone_size: -
cdr3_nt: TGTGCCAGCAGTCCCCGGACAGGGAACAATGAAAAACTGTTTTTT
cdr3_aa: CASSPRTGNNEKLFF

d_call: TRBD2
v_call: TRBV27
j_call: TRBJ2-5
clone_size: -
cdr3_nt: TGTGCCAGCAGTTTGAGGTTTTTTCTAGGCGGGGGACAAGAGACCCAGTACTTC
cdr3_aa: CASSLRFFLGGGQETQYF

d_call: TRBD2
v_call: TRBV29-1
j_call: TRBJ2-7
clone_size: -
cdr3_nt: TGCAGCGCTAAGAGGGACTATTCCTACGAGCAGTACTTC
cdr3_aa: CSAKRDYSYEQYF

d_call: TRBD1
v_call: TRBV27
j_call: TRBJ2-7
clone_size: -
cdr3_nt: TGTGCCAGCAGTCACCGGACAGGGGGCGAGCAGTACTTC
cdr3_aa: CASSHRTGGEQYF

d_call: TRBD2
v_call: TRBV4-3
j_call: TRBJ2-3
clone_size: -
cdr3_nt: TGCGCCAGCAGCCAAGAGTCGGCAAGCGGGGGGATTGTAGATACGCAGTATTTT
cdr3_aa: CASSQESASGGIVDTQYF

d_call: TRBD1
v_call: TRBV30
j_call: TRBJ1-6
clone_size: -
cdr3_nt: TGTGCCTGGAAAAATCGACAGGGGCCGGACTTCGATTCACCCCTCCACTTT
cdr3_aa: CAWKNRQGPDFDSPLHF

d_call: -
v_call: TRBV6-5
j_call: TRBJ2-7
clone_size: -
cdr3_nt: TGTGCCAGCAGGTTGGGGGGCGAGCAGTACTTC
cdr3_aa: CASRLGGEQYF

d_call: -
v_call: TRBV30
j_call: TRBJ2-3
clone_size: -
cdr3_nt: TGTGCCTGGAGTCCCGGACAGACAGATACGCAGTATTTT
cdr3_aa: CAWSPGQTDTQYF

d_call: TRBD1
v_call: TRBV7-9
j_call: TRBJ1-2
clone_size: -
cdr3_nt: TGTGCCAGCAGGGCTACAGGGGAAGTGCGGGGTGGCTACACCTTC
cdr3_aa: CASRATGEVRGGYTF

d_call: -
v_call: TRBV29-1
j_call: TRBJ1-5
clone_size: few
cdr3_nt: TGCAGCGCTGCTGGCGGGGTGGGTCAGCCCCAGCATTTT
cdr3_aa: CSAAGGVGQPQHF

d_call: TRBD1
v_call: TRBV29-1
j_call: TRBJ2-1
clone_size: few
cdr3_nt: TGCAGCGGTAGGACAGGGGGCGGTGAGCAGTTCTTC
cdr3_aa: CSGRTGGGEQFF

d_call: -
v_call: TRBV5-1
j_call: TRBJ2-7
clone_size: few
cdr3_nt: TGCGCCAGCAGCCCCTCGGAGGGGGGGAAACCCTACGAGCAGTACTTC
cdr3_aa: CASSPSEGGKPYEQYF

d_call: TRBD1
v_call: TRBV6-5
j_call: TRBJ1-5
clone_size: -
cdr3_nt: TGTGCCAGCAGTGCCAAGACAGGGGGCAATCAGCCCCAGCATTTT
cdr3_aa: CASSAKTGGNQPQHF

d_call: TRBD2
v_call: TRBV2
j_call: TRBJ2-3
clone_size: -
cdr3_nt: TGTGCCAGCAGTCCAGGACTAGCGGGGGGAGATACGCAGTATTTT
cdr3_aa: CASSPGLAGGDTQYF

d_call: -
v_call: TRBV7-2
j_call: TRBJ1-5
clone_size: few
cdr3_nt: TGTGCCAGCAGCTTAGCGGGCAGGGCCCCAAATAGCAATCAGCCCCAGCATTTT
cdr3_aa: CASSLAGRAPNSNQPQHF

d_call: -
v_call: TRBV11-2
j_call: TRBJ2-2
clone_size: -
cdr3_nt: TGTGCCAGCAGCTTAGATCATCCGGGGACCGGGGAGCTGTTTTTT
cdr3_aa: CASSLDHPGTGELFF

d_call: -
v_call: TRBV29-1
j_call: TRBJ1-4
clone_size: -
cdr3_nt: TGCAGCGTTGCCGGGACCTCTAATGAAAAACTGTTTTTT
cdr3_aa: CSVAGTSNEKLFF

d_call: -
v_call: TRBV18
j_call: TRBJ2-1
clone_size: -
cdr3_nt: TGTGCCAGCTCACTCACCAGGGGCACGGATGAGCAGTTCTTC
cdr3_aa: CASSLTRGTDEQFF

d_call: -
v_call: TRBV18
j_call: TRBJ1-2
clone_size: -
cdr3_nt: TGTGCCAGCTCACCACCTTGGGAGGACTATGGCTACACCTTC
cdr3_aa: CASSPPWEDYGYTF

d_call: -
v_call: TRBV30
j_call: TRBJ1-2
clone_size: -
cdr3_nt: TGTGCCTGGAACCCCCTAGCAGGTCATGGCTACACCTTC
cdr3_aa: CAWNPLAGHGYTF

d_call: -
v_call: TRBV30
j_call: TRBJ1-1
clone_size: few
cdr3_nt: TGTGCCTGGAGTGTAAGAGTTGAAGCTTTCTTT
cdr3_aa: CAWSVRVEAFF

d_call: -
v_call: TRBV29-1
j_call: TRBJ2-7
clone_size: -
cdr3_nt: TGCAGCGTTGAGGGAGGGACAGCTTTCTACGAGCAGTACTTC
cdr3_aa: CSVEGGTAFYEQYF

d_call: -
v_call: TRBV6-4
j_call: TRBJ1-2
clone_size: -
cdr3_nt: TGTGCCAACGGAACGGTTGGCTACACCTTC
cdr3_aa: CANGTVGYTF

d_call: TRBD2
v_call: TRBV29-1
j_call: TRBJ2-3
clone_size: few
cdr3_nt: TGCAGCGTTGAAAAGGCTAGCGGGGGGTTAAGCACAGATACGCAGTATTTT
cdr3_aa: CSVEKASGGLSTDTQYF

d_call: -
v_call: TRBV7-2
j_call: TRBJ1-1
clone_size: -
cdr3_nt: TGTGCCAGCAGCGCCGGGGGGAACACTGAAGCTTTCTTT
cdr3_aa: CASSAGGNTEAFF

d_call: -
v_call: TRBV2
j_call: TRBJ2-7
clone_size: -
cdr3_nt: TGTGCCAGGGGAGGACAGACCTACGAGCAGTACTTC
cdr3_aa: CARGGQTYEQYF

d_call: -
v_call: TRBV27
j_call: TRBJ2-7
clone_size: -
cdr3_nt: TGTGCCAGCAGTAGCCCTGCAGGGGCCTATACCGAGCAGTACTTC
cdr3_aa: CASSSPAGAYTEQYF

d_call: -
v_call: TRBV15
j_call: TRBJ1-4
clone_size: few
cdr3_nt: TGTGCCACCAGCAGAGACACCGGAGGGAATGAAAAACTGTTTTTT
cdr3_aa: CATSRDTGGNEKLFF

d_call: TRBD2
v_call: TRBV30
j_call: TRBJ2-3
clone_size: -
cdr3_nt: TGTGCCTGGACGGGGGGAGATACGCAGTATTTT
cdr3_aa: CAWTGGDTQYF

d_call: -
v_call: TRBV6-6
j_call: TRBJ2-7
clone_size: -
cdr3_nt: TGTGCCAGCCGAAAGCTGGCACCGAGCTCCTACGAGCAGTACTTC
cdr3_aa: CASRKLAPSSYEQYF

d_call: -
v_call: TRBV5-8
j_call: TRBJ2-7
clone_size: few
cdr3_nt: TGTGCCAGCAGCTTTCAGGGTCCCTACGAGCAGTACTTC
cdr3_aa: CASSFQGPYEQYF

d_call: TRBD2
v_call: TRBV9
j_call: TRBJ2-2
clone_size: -
cdr3_nt: TGTGCCAGCAGCGTTAGCGGGCCCGGGGAGCTGTTTTTT
cdr3_aa: CASSVSGPGELFF

d_call: TRBD1
v_call: TRBV7-2
j_call: TRBJ1-1
clone_size: -
cdr3_nt: TGTGCCAGCAGCACACGACAGGGAAACACTGAAGCTTTCTTT
cdr3_aa: CASSTRQGNTEAFF

d_call: TRBD2
v_call: TRBV9
j_call: TRBJ2-5
clone_size: -
cdr3_nt: TGTGCCAGCAGCGGAATGACTAGCGGGGGCCAAGAGACCCAGTACTTC
cdr3_aa: CASSGMTSGGQETQYF